Listed below are T cell receptor beta chains from one sample, sequenced in a study of Graves' ophthalmopathy and Graves' hyperthyroidism. TCRdb re-called the multiplex PCR reads with MiXCR, one entry per CDR3 protein. The repertoire holds under 400,000 distinct CDR3 sequences, about a sixth seen once, with 12% in the top ten. The sequencing input was peripheral blood. Receptors were obtained from an adult man with Graves' ophthalmopathy. CDR3s include the opening cysteine and the closing phenylalanine or tryptophan. Each record gives: D gene, clone size, V gene, J gene, CDR3 protein, CDR3 DNA. The D gene is left open where the match is weak. Clone size appears in some rows only: once, few, many, or a class for an expanded clone.

d_gene: TRBD1
abundance: .
v_gene: TRBV30
j_gene: TRBJ2-3
CDR3aa: CAWSVGTGGSNTQYF
CDR3nt: TGTGCCTGGAGTGTAGGGACAGGGGGCAGTAATACGCAGTATTTT

d_gene: .
abundance: many
v_gene: TRBV6-2/TRBV6-3
j_gene: TRBJ2-6
CDR3aa: CASSYSGPTNVLTF
CDR3nt: TGTGCCAGCAGTTACTCGGGCCCCACCAACGTCCTGACTTTC

d_gene: TRBD1
abundance: many
v_gene: TRBV6-2/TRBV6-3
j_gene: TRBJ2-4
CDR3aa: CASSYHRGLWNIQYF
CDR3nt: TGTGCCAGCAGTTACCACAGGGGCTTGTGGAACATTCAGTACTTC

d_gene: .
abundance: many
v_gene: TRBV10-3
j_gene: TRBJ1-1
CDR3aa: CAISRQDTNTEAFF
CDR3nt: TGTGCCATCAGTCGACAGGATACGAACACTGAAGCTTTCTTT

d_gene: .
abundance: many
v_gene: TRBV11-1
j_gene: TRBJ2-5
CDR3aa: CASSLGSGRVETQYF
CDR3nt: TGTGCCAGCAGCTTAGGGTCGGGACGTGTGGAGACCCAGTACTTC

d_gene: .
abundance: few
v_gene: TRBV19
j_gene: TRBJ2-5
CDR3aa: CASTNPSEGETQYF
CDR3nt: TGTGCCAGTACCAACCCTAGCGAGGGAGAGACCCAGTACTTC

d_gene: .
abundance: many
v_gene: TRBV12-3/TRBV12-4
j_gene: TRBJ1-2
CDR3aa: CASSPRTSNYGYTF
CDR3nt: TGTGCCAGCAGTCCGAGGACGAGTAACTATGGCTACACCTTC

d_gene: TRBD1
abundance: many
v_gene: TRBV6-5
j_gene: TRBJ1-6
CDR3aa: CASSYSKGAASNSPLHF
CDR3nt: TGTGCCAGCAGTTACTCGAAGGGGGCGGCCTCAAATTCACCCCTCCACTTT

d_gene: TRBD1
abundance: many
v_gene: TRBV6-1
j_gene: TRBJ2-5
CDR3aa: CASTRTGKETQYF
CDR3nt: TGTGCCAGCACCCGGACAGGGAAAGAGACCCAGTACTTC

d_gene: .
abundance: many
v_gene: TRBV20-1
j_gene: TRBJ2-5
CDR3aa: CSARKNQETQYF
CDR3nt: TGCAGTGCTAGAAAGAATCAAGAGACCCAGTACTTC

d_gene: .
abundance: many
v_gene: TRBV6-2/TRBV6-3
j_gene: TRBJ2-2
CDR3aa: CASSRTSGVPTTGELFF
CDR3nt: TGTGCCAGCAGTCGAACCTCAGGGGTACCCACAACCGGGGAGCTGTTTTTT

d_gene: .
abundance: many
v_gene: TRBV6-2/TRBV6-3
j_gene: TRBJ1-1
CDR3aa: CASSYEGRAIYEAFF
CDR3nt: TGTGCCAGCAGTTACGAGGGACGGGCCATATATGAAGCTTTCTTT

d_gene: .
abundance: many
v_gene: TRBV19
j_gene: TRBJ2-2
CDR3aa: CASRRLRSGSDRNTGELFF
CDR3nt: TGTGCCAGTAGGCGATTGCGGAGCGGATCGGACAGGAACACCGGGGAGCTGTTTTTT

d_gene: TRBD2
abundance: many
v_gene: TRBV2
j_gene: TRBJ2-5
CDR3aa: CASSELAGRETQYF
CDR3nt: TGTGCCAGCAGTGAATTAGCGGGGCGTGAGACCCAGTACTTC

d_gene: TRBD1
abundance: many
v_gene: TRBV13
j_gene: TRBJ2-7
CDR3aa: CASGTQGARSYEQYF
CDR3nt: TGTGCCAGCGGAACCCAGGGGGCTCGCTCCTACGAGCAGTACTTC

d_gene: .
abundance: many
v_gene: TRBV19
j_gene: TRBJ1-5
CDR3aa: CASSNREGQPQHF
CDR3nt: TGTGCCAGTAGCAACAGGGAAGGTCAGCCCCAGCATTTT

d_gene: .
abundance: many
v_gene: TRBV6-5
j_gene: TRBJ1-5
CDR3aa: CASSQAVLNQPQHF
CDR3nt: TGTGCCAGCAGCCAGGCAGTTTTAAACCAGCCCCAGCATTTT

d_gene: TRBD2
abundance: many
v_gene: TRBV6-2/TRBV6-3
j_gene: TRBJ2-5
CDR3aa: CASSSPAWREETQYF
CDR3nt: TGTGCCAGCAGCAGCCCGGCTTGGCGGGAGGAGACCCAGTACTTC

d_gene: TRBD2
abundance: many
v_gene: TRBV6-1
j_gene: TRBJ2-5
CDR3aa: CASTGTTSGYQETQYF
CDR3nt: TGTGCCAGCACGGGGACGACTAGCGGGTACCAAGAGACCCAGTACTTC

d_gene: TRBD2
abundance: .
v_gene: TRBV11-2
j_gene: TRBJ2-7
CDR3aa: CASSLVAGANEQYF
CDR3nt: TGTGCCAGCAGCTTAGTAGCGGGAGCCAACGAGCAGTACTTC

d_gene: .
abundance: .
v_gene: TRBV6-2/TRBV6-3
j_gene: TRBJ2-5
CDR3aa: CASRLGRETQYF
CDR3nt: TGTGCCAGCAGGCTAGGGCGGGAGACCCAGTACTTC

d_gene: .
abundance: many
v_gene: TRBV20-1
j_gene: TRBJ1-5
CDR3aa: CSALGFGRASNQPQHF
CDR3nt: TGCAGTGCCCTTGGGTTCGGCCGGGCTAGCAATCAGCCCCAGCATTTT

d_gene: .
abundance: .
v_gene: TRBV6-4
j_gene: TRBJ1-1
CDR3aa: CASSDRAGAEAFF
CDR3nt: TGTGCCAGCAGTGATCGGGCAGGAGCTGAAGCTTTCTTT

d_gene: TRBD1
abundance: many
v_gene: TRBV12-3/TRBV12-4
j_gene: TRBJ1-1
CDR3aa: CASSRGPVVTEAFF
CDR3nt: TGTGCCAGCAGTAGGGGGCCAGTTGTCACTGAAGCTTTCTTT

d_gene: TRBD2
abundance: many
v_gene: TRBV6-5
j_gene: TRBJ2-7
CDR3aa: CASSYEPSGYYEQYF
CDR3nt: TGTGCCAGCAGTTATGAGCCTAGCGGGTACTACGAGCAGTACTTC

d_gene: TRBD1
abundance: .
v_gene: TRBV6-1
j_gene: TRBJ2-7
CDR3aa: CASQRGRGYEQYF
CDR3nt: TGTGCCAGTCAAAGGGGCAGGGGGTATGAGCAGTACTTC

d_gene: TRBD1
abundance: many
v_gene: TRBV6-5
j_gene: TRBJ1-6
CDR3aa: CASSFEDRDNSPLHF
CDR3nt: TGTGCCAGCAGTTTCGAGGACAGGGACAATTCACCCCTCCACTTT

d_gene: .
abundance: many
v_gene: TRBV7-8
j_gene: TRBJ1-1
CDR3aa: CASSLGLGPRTEAFF
CDR3nt: TGTGCCAGCAGCTTAGGTCTGGGGCCGAGGACTGAAGCTTTCTTT

d_gene: .
abundance: many
v_gene: TRBV6-5
j_gene: TRBJ1-5
CDR3aa: CASIITPGESGNQPQHF
CDR3nt: TGTGCCAGCATCATAACCCCGGGGGAGAGTGGCAATCAGCCCCAGCATTTT

d_gene: .
abundance: many
v_gene: TRBV11-2
j_gene: TRBJ2-7
CDR3aa: CASSPQSHEQYF
CDR3nt: TGTGCCAGCAGTCCTCAGTCACACGAGCAGTACTTC

d_gene: TRBD2
abundance: many
v_gene: TRBV20-1
j_gene: TRBJ2-5
CDR3aa: CSATPGLAGGGETQYF
CDR3nt: TGCAGTGCTACTCCGGGACTAGCGGGAGGTGGAGAGACCCAGTACTTC

d_gene: .
abundance: many
v_gene: TRBV3-1
j_gene: TRBJ1-1
CDR3aa: CASSPGEPEAFF
CDR3nt: TGTGCCAGCAGCCCTGGGGAGCCTGAAGCTTTCTTT

d_gene: .
abundance: many
v_gene: TRBV29-1
j_gene: TRBJ2-2
CDR3aa: CSVEEERGHTGELFF
CDR3nt: TGCAGCGTTGAAGAAGAACGGGGGCACACCGGGGAGCTGTTTTTT

d_gene: .
abundance: many
v_gene: TRBV19
j_gene: TRBJ1-5
CDR3aa: CASTSTGTPKPQHF
CDR3nt: TGTGCCAGTACCTCTACAGGGACCCCTAAGCCCCAGCATTTT

d_gene: .
abundance: many
v_gene: TRBV12-3/TRBV12-4
j_gene: TRBJ1-3
CDR3aa: CASNQGSGNTIYF
CDR3nt: TGTGCCAGCAACCAGGGCTCTGGAAACACCATATATTTT

d_gene: .
abundance: many
v_gene: TRBV28
j_gene: TRBJ1-1
CDR3aa: CASSLSRREGAAFF
CDR3nt: TGTGCCAGCAGTTTATCTCGCAGGGAGGGAGCAGCTTTCTTT

d_gene: .
abundance: many
v_gene: TRBV5-1
j_gene: TRBJ2-5
CDR3aa: CASSLGPATQETQYF
CDR3nt: TGCGCCAGCAGCTTGGGGCCGGCTACCCAAGAGACCCAGTACTTC

d_gene: .
abundance: many
v_gene: TRBV6-5
j_gene: TRBJ2-5
CDR3aa: CASSYRGFLGETQYF
CDR3nt: TGTGCCAGCAGTTACAGGGGGTTCTTGGGAGAGACCCAGTACTTC

d_gene: .
abundance: many
v_gene: TRBV7-2
j_gene: TRBJ1-1
CDR3aa: CASSLARQGTEAFF
CDR3nt: TGTGCCAGCAGCTTAGCTCGCCAGGGGACTGAAGCTTTCTTT

d_gene: TRBD1
abundance: many
v_gene: TRBV28
j_gene: TRBJ2-5
CDR3aa: CASSTGGETQYF
CDR3nt: TGTGCCAGCAGTACAGGGGGGGAGACCCAGTACTTC

d_gene: .
abundance: many
v_gene: TRBV11-2
j_gene: TRBJ2-2
CDR3aa: CASSLVAAGELFF
CDR3nt: TGTGCCAGCAGCTTAGTGGCCGCCGGGGAGCTGTTTTTT

d_gene: .
abundance: many
v_gene: TRBV7-2
j_gene: TRBJ2-5
CDR3aa: CASSLVGYRTETQYF
CDR3nt: TGTGCCAGCAGCTTAGTTGGCTACCGAACGGAGACCCAGTACTTC

d_gene: TRBD1
abundance: many
v_gene: TRBV2
j_gene: TRBJ1-5
CDR3aa: CASSVRQGDQPQHF
CDR3nt: TGTGCCAGCAGTGTACGACAGGGGGATCAGCCCCAGCATTTT

d_gene: .
abundance: many
v_gene: TRBV28
j_gene: TRBJ1-5
CDR3aa: CASSKPHGNSNQPQHF
CDR3nt: TGTGCCAGCAGTAAACCTCATGGGAATAGCAATCAGCCCCAGCATTTT

d_gene: .
abundance: many
v_gene: TRBV3-1
j_gene: TRBJ1-5
CDR3aa: CASSPYRDNQPQHF
CDR3nt: TGTGCCAGCAGCCCATACAGGGACAATCAGCCCCAGCATTTT

d_gene: .
abundance: many
v_gene: TRBV7-9
j_gene: TRBJ1-5
CDR3aa: CASSSGVGQPQHF
CDR3nt: TGTGCCAGCAGCTCAGGGGTAGGACAGCCCCAGCATTTT

d_gene: TRBD1
abundance: many
v_gene: TRBV6-5
j_gene: TRBJ1-2
CDR3aa: CASSYSYRGSGYTF
CDR3nt: TGTGCCAGCAGTTACTCTTACAGGGGAAGCGGCTACACCTTC

d_gene: .
abundance: many
v_gene: TRBV16
j_gene: TRBJ1-2
CDR3aa: CASSQSREYGYTF
CDR3nt: TGTGCCAGCAGCCAATCCCGGGAGTATGGCTACACCTTC

d_gene: .
abundance: many
v_gene: TRBV30
j_gene: TRBJ1-5
CDR3aa: CAWSVLIENQPQHF
CDR3nt: TGTGCCTGGAGTGTACTGATAGAGAATCAGCCCCAGCATTTT

d_gene: .
abundance: .
v_gene: TRBV28
j_gene: TRBJ2-6
CDR3aa: CASSSKHRAGANVLTF
CDR3nt: TGTGCCAGCAGTTCAAAGCACAGGGCTGGGGCCAACGTCCTGACTTTC

d_gene: TRBD1
abundance: few
v_gene: TRBV7-2
j_gene: TRBJ2-7
CDR3aa: CASSVGQGRQYF
CDR3nt: TGTGCCAGCAGCGTAGGACAGGGCCGGCAGTACTTC

d_gene: .
abundance: .
v_gene: TRBV4-1
j_gene: TRBJ2-6
CDR3aa: CASSQVGSLSSGANVLTF
CDR3nt: TGCGCCAGCAGCCAAGTGGGATCTCTAAGCTCTGGGGCCAACGTCCTGACTTTC

d_gene: .
abundance: .
v_gene: TRBV7-2
j_gene: TRBJ1-5
CDR3aa: CASSLSEGHQPQHF
CDR3nt: TGTGCCAGCAGCTTAAGCGAAGGCCACCAGCCCCAGCATTTT

d_gene: TRBD2
abundance: .
v_gene: TRBV7-3
j_gene: TRBJ2-5
CDR3aa: CASSIAGTQRETQYF
CDR3nt: TGTGCCAGCAGCATAGCGGGCACGCAAAGGGAGACCCAGTACTTC

d_gene: .
abundance: many
v_gene: TRBV15
j_gene: TRBJ1-4
CDR3aa: CATSRESQGLSNEKLFF
CDR3nt: TGTGCCACCAGCAGAGAGAGTCAGGGGTTATCTAATGAAAAACTGTTTTTT

d_gene: .
abundance: many
v_gene: TRBV2
j_gene: TRBJ2-2
CDR3aa: CASSGQGGTGELFF
CDR3nt: TGTGCCAGCAGCGGCCAGGGGGGCACCGGGGAGCTGTTTTTT

d_gene: .
abundance: .
v_gene: TRBV20-1
j_gene: TRBJ1-1
CDR3aa: CSAREGGGPKGTEAFF
CDR3nt: TGCAGTGCTAGAGAGGGGGGGGGGCCAAAGGGCACTGAAGCTTTCTTT

d_gene: TRBD2
abundance: many
v_gene: TRBV3-1
j_gene: TRBJ2-5
CDR3aa: CASRHFSSGRGETQYF
CDR3nt: TGTGCCAGCAGACATTTTTCAAGCGGGAGAGGAGAGACCCAGTACTTC

d_gene: .
abundance: many
v_gene: TRBV12-3/TRBV12-4
j_gene: TRBJ2-2
CDR3aa: CASSSRGAGELFF
CDR3nt: TGTGCCAGCAGTTCCAGGGGGGCCGGGGAGCTGTTTTTT

d_gene: .
abundance: many
v_gene: TRBV11-2
j_gene: TRBJ2-5
CDR3aa: CASSPVLAESETQYF
CDR3nt: TGTGCCAGCAGCCCGGTATTAGCGGAGTCAGAGACCCAGTACTTC